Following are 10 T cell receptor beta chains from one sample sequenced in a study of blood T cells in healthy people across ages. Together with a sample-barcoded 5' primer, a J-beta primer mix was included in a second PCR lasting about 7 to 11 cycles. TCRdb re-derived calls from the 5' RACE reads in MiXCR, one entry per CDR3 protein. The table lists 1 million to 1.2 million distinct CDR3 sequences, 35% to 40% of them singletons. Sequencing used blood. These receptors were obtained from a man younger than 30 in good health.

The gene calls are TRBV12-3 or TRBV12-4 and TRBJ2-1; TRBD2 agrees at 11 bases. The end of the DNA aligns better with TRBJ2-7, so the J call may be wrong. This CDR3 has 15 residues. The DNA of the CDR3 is TGTGCCAGCAGTCTCACTAGCGGGGGCGAGAATGAGCAGTACTTC. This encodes CASSLTSGGENEQYF.

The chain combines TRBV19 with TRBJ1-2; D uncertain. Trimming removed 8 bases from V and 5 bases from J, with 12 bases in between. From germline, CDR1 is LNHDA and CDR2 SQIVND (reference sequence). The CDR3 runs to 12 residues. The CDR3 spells CASGGWAYGYTF. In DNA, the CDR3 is TGTGCCAGTGGCGGTTGGGCTTATGGCTACACCTTC.

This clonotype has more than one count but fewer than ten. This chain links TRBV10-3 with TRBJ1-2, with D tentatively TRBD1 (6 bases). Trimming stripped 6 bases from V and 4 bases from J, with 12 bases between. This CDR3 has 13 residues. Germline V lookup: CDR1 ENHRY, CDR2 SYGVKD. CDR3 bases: TGTGCCATCAGCCCGGGACAAAGCTATGGCTACACCTTC. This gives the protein CAISPGQSYGYTF.

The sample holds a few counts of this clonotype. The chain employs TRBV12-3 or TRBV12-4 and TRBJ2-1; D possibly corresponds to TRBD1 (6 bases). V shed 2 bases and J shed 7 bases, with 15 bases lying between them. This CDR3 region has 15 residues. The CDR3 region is CASSLRSGVRNEQFF. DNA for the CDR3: TGTGCCAGCAGTTTAAGGTCAGGGGTGAGGAATGAGCAGTTCTTC.

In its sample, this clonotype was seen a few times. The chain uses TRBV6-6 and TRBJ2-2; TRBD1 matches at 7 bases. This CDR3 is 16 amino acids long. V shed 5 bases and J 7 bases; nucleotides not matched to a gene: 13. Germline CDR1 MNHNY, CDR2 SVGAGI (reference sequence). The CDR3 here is CASSLTRQGGGGELFF. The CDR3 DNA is TGTGCCAGCAGTCTTACGCGACAGGGCGGAGGCGGGGAGCTGTTTTTT.

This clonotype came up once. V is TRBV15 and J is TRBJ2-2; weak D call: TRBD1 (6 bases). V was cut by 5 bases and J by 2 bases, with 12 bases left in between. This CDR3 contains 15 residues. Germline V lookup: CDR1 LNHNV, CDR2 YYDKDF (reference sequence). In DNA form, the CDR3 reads TGTGCCACCAGCGCCCGGGACACTAACACCGGGGAGCTGTTTTTT. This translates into CATSARDTNTGELFF.

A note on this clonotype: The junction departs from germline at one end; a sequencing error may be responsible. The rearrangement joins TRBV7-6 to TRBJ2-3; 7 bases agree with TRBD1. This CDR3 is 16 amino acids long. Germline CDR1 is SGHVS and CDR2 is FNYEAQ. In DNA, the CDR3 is TGTGCCAGCAGCTTAGGATTCGGGACAGTCACAGATACGCGGTATTTT. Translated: CASSLGFGTVTDTRYF. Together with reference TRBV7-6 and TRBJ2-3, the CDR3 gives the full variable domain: GAGVSQSPRYKVTKRGQDVALRCDPISGHVSLYWYRQALGQGPEFLTYFNYEAQQDKSGLPNDRFSAERPEGSISTLTIQRTEQRDSAMYRCASSLGFGTVTDTRYFGPGTRLTVL.

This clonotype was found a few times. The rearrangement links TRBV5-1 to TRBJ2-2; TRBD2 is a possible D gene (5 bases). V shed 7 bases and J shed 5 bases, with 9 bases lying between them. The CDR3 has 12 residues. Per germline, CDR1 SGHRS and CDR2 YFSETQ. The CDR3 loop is CASQLDTGELFF. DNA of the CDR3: TGCGCCAGCCAACTAGATACCGGGGAGCTGTTTTTT. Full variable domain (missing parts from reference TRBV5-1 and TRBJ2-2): KAGVTQTPRYLIKTRGQQVTLSCSPISGHRSVSWYQQTPGQGLQFLFEYFSETQRNKGNFPGRFSGRQFSNSRSEMNVSTLELGDSALYLCASQLDTGELFFGEGSRLTVL.

As DNA, the CDR3 is TGTGCCAGCACTCCTTCCGGTACCAGGTTCGGCGGGGAGCTGTTTTTT. Protein sequence: CASTPSGTRFGGELFF. The genes are TRBV7-9 and TRBJ2-2, with D unclear. CDR3 size: 16 residues. Germline CDR1 is SEHNR and CDR2 is FQNEAQ (reference sequence). The V and J ends lost 7 bases and 7 bases respectively, with 22 bases between them.

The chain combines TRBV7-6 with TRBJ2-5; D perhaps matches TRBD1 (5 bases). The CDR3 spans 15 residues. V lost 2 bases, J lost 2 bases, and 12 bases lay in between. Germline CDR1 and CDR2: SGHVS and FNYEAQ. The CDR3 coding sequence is TGTGCCAGCAGCTTAATCCGACAGCTTCAAGAGACCCAGTACTTC. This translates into CASSLIRQLQETQYF.